This TCR beta chain was identified in a study of blood T cells in healthy people across ages. Study-level results: Possibly, changes in expanded clonotypes were confounded because donor CMV status was unknown.

In the case of this clonotype: Its antigen is currently unknown.

Each donor had around 9.2 milliliters of peripheral blood drawn. V lost 2 bases, J lost 2 bases, and 7 bases lay in between. The length of the CDR3 is 14 residues. Primers used in a second PCR of about 6 to 12 cycles were a sample-barcoded 5' primer and a J-beta primer mix. TCRdb independently ran MiXCR on the 5' RACE reads; one entry per CDR3 protein. The sample has some 700,000 distinct CDR3 sequences, approximately 21% seen once; the top ten hold around a fifth. The specimen was blood. This sequence originates from an older man in good health. The chain couples TRBV12-3 or TRBV12-4 to TRBJ2-1; D is ambiguous. Here the CDR3 DNA reads TGTGCCAGCAGTTTACAGGCTGCCTACAATGAGCAGTTCTTC. It is translated as CASSLQAAYNEQFF.